These T cell receptor beta chains were read from a single sample in a study of blood T cell repertoires in COVID-19. Measured with immunoSEQ multiplex PCR; TCRdb has only the in-frame clones, and not every one. The sample has about 76,000 clones, about 87% seen once. What was sequenced was peripheral blood. Receptors were obtained from a man aged 45-65 years with active COVID-19. Both conserved end residues are part of each CDR3. The D gene is left open where the match is weak. Clone size, where shown, is once, few, many, or a class for clones that have expanded.

J gene | clone size | CDR3 length | D gene | V gene | CDR3 DNA | CDR3 protein
TRBJ2-3 | NA | 15 | TRBD2 | TRBV6-5 | TGTGCCACAGGAGAGCTAGCGGGCAGCACAGATACGCAGTATTTT | CATGELAGSTDTQYF
TRBJ1-2 | NA | 16 | TRBD1 | TRBV27 | TGTGCCAGCAGTTTAGTGCAGGGGGCTGGAAAAAATGGCTACACCTTC | CASSLVQGAGKNGYTF
TRBJ2-1 | NA | 12 | TRBD2 | TRBV10-3 | TGTGCCACAGGGACTAGACTCGAGGAGCAGTTCTTC | CATGTRLEEQFF
TRBJ2-1 | NA | 11 | NA | TRBV4-3 | TGCGCCAGCTCAAAGACAAATGAGCAGTTCTTC | CASSKTNEQFF
TRBJ1-2 | few | 20 | NA | TRBV11-3 | TGTGCCAGCAGCCTCACGGGGAAGAAGGTCGTTGGGGTACTCCACTATGGCTACACCTTC | CASSLTGKKVVGVLHYGYTF
TRBJ2-5 | NA | 13 | NA | TRBV2 | TGTGCCAGCATGGCAACTAGTGGAGAGACCCAGTACTTC | CASMATSGETQYF
TRBJ1-2 | NA | 18 | NA | TRBV11-2 | TGTGCCAGCAGCTCCTGGGCGCAGGGCCCGTTGGTGAACTATGGCTACACCTTC | CASSSWAQGPLVNYGYTF
TRBJ1-6 | NA | 20 | NA | TRBV21-1 | TGTGCCAGCAGCAAAGAAATGAGTCCGGGAGGGGATTCCTATAATTCACCCCTCCACTTT | CASSKEMSPGGDSYNSPLHF
TRBJ1-6 | NA | 15 | TRBD1 | TRBV5-1 | TGCGCCAGCAGCTTGGGCCAGGGGGGTAATTCACCCCTCCACTTT | CASSLGQGGNSPLHF
TRBJ1-1 | NA | 14 | TRBD1 | TRBV5-1 | TGCGCCAGCAGCTCGACCGGGACAGGGACTGAAGCTTTCTTT | CASSSTGTGTEAFF
TRBJ1-2 | NA | 13 | NA | TRBV28 | TGTGCCAGCAGTCGGACAAACAACTATGGCTACACCTTC | CASSRTNNYGYTF
TRBJ2-7 | NA | 16 | TRBD2 | TRBV5-1 | TGCGCCAGCAGCTCTGGGCTAGCGGGAGGCCCCTACGAGCAGTACTTC | CASSSGLAGGPYEQYF
TRBJ1-2 | NA | 13 | NA | TRBV3-1/TRBV3-2 | TGTGCCAGGATCTACATGGGGGCCTATGGCTACACCTTC | CARIYMGAYGYTF
TRBJ1-5 | once | 16 | TRBD1 | TRBV28 | TGTGCCACGATTCTCGACAGGGTCAGGGTTGGTCAGCCCCAGCATTTT | CATILDRVRVGQPQHF
TRBJ1-5 | NA | 13 | NA | TRBV5-4 | TGTGCCAGCAGCCTTGAGGCGGGCCAGCCCCAGCATTTT | CASSLEAGQPQHF
TRBJ2-1 | NA | 11 | NA | TRBV14 | TGTGCCAGCAATATTGCGGGAGAGCAGTTCTTC | CASNIAGEQFF
TRBJ2-5 | once | 12 | NA | TRBV29-1 | TGCAGCGTTGACAGGGGCCGAGAGACCCAGTACTTC | CSVDRGRETQYF
TRBJ1-4 | NA | 15 | TRBD1 | TRBV6-5 | TGTGCCAGCACCGGAACAGGGGCCCCCAGTGAAAAACTGTTTTTT | CASTGTGAPSEKLFF
TRBJ2-2 | NA | 15 | NA | TRBV11-2 | TGTGCCAGCAGACGCGTGGGCAGGAACACCGGGGAGCTGTTTTTT | CASRRVGRNTGELFF
TRBJ2-1 | NA | 15 | NA | TRBV4-3 | TGCGCCAGCAGCCAAGATCCCCCCGCGTACAATGAGCAGTTCTTC | CASSQDPPAYNEQFF
TRBJ2-2 | few | 16 | TRBD1 | TRBV15 | TGTGCCACCAGCACAAGGACAGGGATGAACACCGGGGAGCTGTTTTTT | CATSTRTGMNTGELFF
TRBJ2-3 | NA | 18 | NA | TRBV7-8 | TGTGCCAGCAGCTCCCAGGGGGGACCCACCAGATTAACAGATACGCAGTATTTT | CASSSQGGPTRLTDTQYF
TRBJ2-2 | NA | 16 | TRBD2 | TRBV4-1 | TGCGCCAGCAGCCAAGCACTAGCGGGAGGGTCCGGGGAGCTGTTTTTT | CASSQALAGGSGELFF
TRBJ1-4 | NA | 14 | TRBD1 | TRBV6-4 | TGTGCCAGCAGCCCTGACGGGACAGGGGAAAAACTGTTTTTT | CASSPDGTGEKLFF
TRBJ1-1 | NA | 15 | TRBD1 | TRBV6-5 | TGTGCCAGCAGTTCAGGGACAGGGGGCTGGACTGAAGCTTTCTTT | CASSSGTGGWTEAFF
TRBJ2-5 | NA | 14 | TRBD1 | TRBV28 | TGTGCCAGCAGAACTCCAAACAGGGGGGAGACCCAGTACTTC | CASRTPNRGETQYF
TRBJ2-5 | once | 14 | NA | TRBV9 | TGTGCCAGCAGCGTAGCCCCTCTCCAAGAGACCCAGTACTTC | CASSVAPLQETQYF
TRBJ1-1 | NA | 12 | NA | TRBV14 | TGTGCCAGCAGCCAAGGAACAACTGAAGCTTTCTTT | CASSQGTTEAFF
TRBJ1-4 | NA | 16 | NA | TRBV6-4 | TGTGCCAGCAGTGACCCGTCGGGGGGCAGGGTTGAAAAACTGTTTTTT | CASSDPSGGRVEKLFF
TRBJ1-1 | NA | 17 | TRBD1 | TRBV6-1 | TGTGCCAGCAGGGAAAGGACAGGGGTTAGGGTGGGCACTGAAGCTTTCTTT | CASRERTGVRVGTEAFF
TRBJ1-2 | NA | 17 | TRBD1 | TRBV28 | TGTGCCAGCAGTTCGGAAGCGACAGGGGCTTATGAGTATGGCTACACCTTC | CASSSEATGAYEYGYTF
TRBJ2-1 | NA | 14 | NA | TRBV7-9 | TGTGCCAGCAGCTTAGTAGCCCCTTTGAATGAGCAGTTCTTC | CASSLVAPLNEQFF
TRBJ1-5 | NA | 14 | TRBD1 | TRBV28 | TGTGCCAGCAGCCCACAGGGGACAGTTCAGCCCCAGCATTTT | CASSPQGTVQPQHF
TRBJ2-3 | NA | 15 | NA | TRBV7-2 | TGTGCCAGCAGCTTAGCGGGGCGAATCACAGATACGCAGTATTTT | CASSLAGRITDTQYF
TRBJ1-6 | once | 14 | NA | TRBV14 | TGTGCCAGCAGCCTACAGGGAATCGGTTCACCCCTCCACTTT | CASSLQGIGSPLHF